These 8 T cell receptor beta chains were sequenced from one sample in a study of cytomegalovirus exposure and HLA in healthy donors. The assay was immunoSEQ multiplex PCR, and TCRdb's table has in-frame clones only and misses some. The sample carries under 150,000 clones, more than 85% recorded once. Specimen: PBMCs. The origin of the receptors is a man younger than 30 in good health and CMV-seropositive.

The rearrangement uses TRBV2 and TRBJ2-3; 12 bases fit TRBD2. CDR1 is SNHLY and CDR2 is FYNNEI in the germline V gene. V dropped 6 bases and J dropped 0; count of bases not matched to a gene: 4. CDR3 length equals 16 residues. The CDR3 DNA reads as TGTGCCAGCAGCGGGACTAGCGGGTTCAGCACAGATACGCAGTATTTT. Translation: CASSGTSGFSTDTQYF.

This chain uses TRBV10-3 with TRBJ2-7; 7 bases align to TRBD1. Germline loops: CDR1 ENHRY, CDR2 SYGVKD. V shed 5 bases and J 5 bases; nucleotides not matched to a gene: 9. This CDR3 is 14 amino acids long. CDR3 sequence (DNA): TGTGCCATCAGTCAAAAAAGGGGGCAGGACGAGCAGTACTTC. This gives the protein CAISQKRGQDEQYF.

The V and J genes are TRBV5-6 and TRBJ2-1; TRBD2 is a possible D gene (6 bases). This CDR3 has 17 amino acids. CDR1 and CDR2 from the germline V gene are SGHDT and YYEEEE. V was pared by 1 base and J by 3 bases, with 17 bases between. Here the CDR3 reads CASSLRFGVADYNEQFF. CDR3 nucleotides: TGTGCCAGCAGCTTGAGGTTTGGGGTAGCGGACTACAATGAGCAGTTCTTC.

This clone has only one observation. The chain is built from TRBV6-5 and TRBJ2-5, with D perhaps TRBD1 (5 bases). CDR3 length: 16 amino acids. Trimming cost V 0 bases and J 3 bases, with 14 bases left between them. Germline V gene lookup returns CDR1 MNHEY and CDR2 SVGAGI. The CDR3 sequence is CASSYSPDRSKETQYF. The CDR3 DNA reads TGTGCCAGCAGTTACTCGCCCGACAGAAGTAAAGAGACCCAGTACTTC.

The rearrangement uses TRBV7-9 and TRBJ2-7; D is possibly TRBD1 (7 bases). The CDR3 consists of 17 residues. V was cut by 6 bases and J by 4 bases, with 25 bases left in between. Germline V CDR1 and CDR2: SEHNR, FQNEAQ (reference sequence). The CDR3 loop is CASSPYPQWAGGYEQYF. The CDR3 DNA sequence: TGTGCCAGCAGTCCCTACCCCCAGTGGGCAGGGGGGTACGAGCAGTACTTC.

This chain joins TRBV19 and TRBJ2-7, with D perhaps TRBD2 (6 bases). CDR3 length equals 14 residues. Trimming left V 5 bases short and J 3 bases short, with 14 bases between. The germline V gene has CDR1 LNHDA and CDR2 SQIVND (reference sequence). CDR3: CASSPPGLNYEQYF. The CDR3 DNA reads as TGTGCCAGTAGTCCTCCGGGACTTAACTACGAGCAGTACTTC.

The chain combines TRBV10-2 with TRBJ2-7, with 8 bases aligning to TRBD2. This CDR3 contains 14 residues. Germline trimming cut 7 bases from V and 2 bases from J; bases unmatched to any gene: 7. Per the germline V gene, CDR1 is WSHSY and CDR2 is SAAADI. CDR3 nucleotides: TGCGCCAGCACCCCGGGACTAGTCACCTACGAGCAGTACTTC. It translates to CASTPGLVTYEQYF.

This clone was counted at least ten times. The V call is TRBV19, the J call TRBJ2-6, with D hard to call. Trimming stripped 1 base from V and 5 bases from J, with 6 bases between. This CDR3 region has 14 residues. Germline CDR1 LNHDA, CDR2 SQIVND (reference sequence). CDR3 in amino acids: CASSIGARANVLTF. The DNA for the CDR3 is TGTGCCAGTAGTATAGGCGCCAGGGCCAACGTCCTGACTTTC.